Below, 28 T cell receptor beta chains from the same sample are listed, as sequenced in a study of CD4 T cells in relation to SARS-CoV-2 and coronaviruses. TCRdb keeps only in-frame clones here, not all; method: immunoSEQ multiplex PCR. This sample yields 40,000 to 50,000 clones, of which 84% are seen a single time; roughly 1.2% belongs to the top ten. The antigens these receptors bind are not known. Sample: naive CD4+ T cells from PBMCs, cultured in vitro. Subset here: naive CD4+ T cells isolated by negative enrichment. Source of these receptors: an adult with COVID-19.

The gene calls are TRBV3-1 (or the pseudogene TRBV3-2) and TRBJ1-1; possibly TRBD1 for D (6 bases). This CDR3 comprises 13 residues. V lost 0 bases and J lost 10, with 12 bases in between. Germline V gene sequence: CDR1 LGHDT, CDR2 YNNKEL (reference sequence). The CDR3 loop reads CASSQDARGRAFF. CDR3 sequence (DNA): TGTGCCAGCAGCCAAGATGCCCGGGGGCGAGCTTTCTTT.

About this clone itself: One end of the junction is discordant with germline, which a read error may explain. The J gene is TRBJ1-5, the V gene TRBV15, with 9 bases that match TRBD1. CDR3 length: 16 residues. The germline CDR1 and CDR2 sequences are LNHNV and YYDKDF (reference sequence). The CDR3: CATSGEQGANNQPQHF. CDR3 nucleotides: TGTGCCACCAGCGGAGAACAGGGGGCTAACAATCAGCCCCAGCATTTT.

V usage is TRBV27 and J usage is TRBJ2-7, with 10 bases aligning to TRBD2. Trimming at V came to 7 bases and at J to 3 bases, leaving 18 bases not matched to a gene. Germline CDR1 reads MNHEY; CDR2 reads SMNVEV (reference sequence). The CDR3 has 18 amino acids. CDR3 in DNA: TGTGCCAGCACTACAAGGACACTAGCGGGACCTCAGGGCTACGAGCAGTACTTC. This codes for CASTTRTLAGPQGYEQYF.

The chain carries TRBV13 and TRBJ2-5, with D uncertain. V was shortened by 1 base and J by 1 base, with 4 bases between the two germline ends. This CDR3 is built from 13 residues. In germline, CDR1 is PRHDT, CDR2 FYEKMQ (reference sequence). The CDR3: CASSLAVQETQYF. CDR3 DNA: TGTGCCAGCAGCTTAGCGGTCCAAGAGACCCAGTACTTC.

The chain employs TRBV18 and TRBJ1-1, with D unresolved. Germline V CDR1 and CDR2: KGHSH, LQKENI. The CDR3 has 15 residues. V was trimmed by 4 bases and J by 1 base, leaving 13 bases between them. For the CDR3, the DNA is TGTGCCAGCTCACGGTTACGGACGGAGAACACTGAAGCTTTCTTT. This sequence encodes CASSRLRTENTEAFF. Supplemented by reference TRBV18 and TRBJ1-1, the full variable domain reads NAGVMQNPRHLVRRRGQEARLRCSPMKGHSHVYWYRQLPEEGLKFMVYLQKENIIDESGMPKERFSAEFPKEGPSILRIQQVVRGDSAAYFCASSRLRTENTEAFFGQGTRLTVV.

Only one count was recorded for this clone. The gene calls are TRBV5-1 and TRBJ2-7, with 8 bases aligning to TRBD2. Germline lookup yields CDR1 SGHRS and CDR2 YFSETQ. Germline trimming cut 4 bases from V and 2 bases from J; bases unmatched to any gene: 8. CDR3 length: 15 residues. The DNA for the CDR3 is TGCGCCAGCAGCCTAAATAGCGGGAAAGCCTACGAGCAGTACTTC. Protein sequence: CASSLNSGKAYEQYF.

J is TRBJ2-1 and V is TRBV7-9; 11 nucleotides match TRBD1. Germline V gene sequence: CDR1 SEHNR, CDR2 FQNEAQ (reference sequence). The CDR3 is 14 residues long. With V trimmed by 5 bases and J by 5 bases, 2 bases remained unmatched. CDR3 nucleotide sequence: TGTGCCAGCAGCCGGACAGGGGGCCACAATGAGCAGTTCTTC. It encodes CASSRTGGHNEQFF.

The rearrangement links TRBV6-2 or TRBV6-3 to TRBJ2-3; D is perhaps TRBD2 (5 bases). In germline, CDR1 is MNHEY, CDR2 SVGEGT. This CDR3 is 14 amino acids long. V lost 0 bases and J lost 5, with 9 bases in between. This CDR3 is CASSYSSEGDTQYF. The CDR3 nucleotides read TGTGCCAGCAGTTACTCGAGTGAGGGAGATACGCAGTATTTT.

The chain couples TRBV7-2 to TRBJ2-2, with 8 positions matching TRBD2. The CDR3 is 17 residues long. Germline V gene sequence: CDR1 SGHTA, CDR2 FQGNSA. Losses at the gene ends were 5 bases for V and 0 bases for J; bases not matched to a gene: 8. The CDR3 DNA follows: TGTGCCAGCAGCCGTAGGGCTAGCGGGCCGAACACCGGGGAGCTGTTTTTT. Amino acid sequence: CASSRRASGPNTGELFF.

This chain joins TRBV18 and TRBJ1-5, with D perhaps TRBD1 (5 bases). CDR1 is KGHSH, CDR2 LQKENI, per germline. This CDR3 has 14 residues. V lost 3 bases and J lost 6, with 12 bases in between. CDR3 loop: CASSPDRSGQPQHF. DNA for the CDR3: TGTGCCAGCTCACCCGACAGATCGGGTCAGCCCCAGCATTTT.

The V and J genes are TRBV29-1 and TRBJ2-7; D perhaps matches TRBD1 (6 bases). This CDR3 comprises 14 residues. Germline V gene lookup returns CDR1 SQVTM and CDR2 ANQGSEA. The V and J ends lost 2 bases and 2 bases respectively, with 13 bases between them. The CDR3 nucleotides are TGCAGCGTTGAAAAGAGGGGGATCCCCTACGAGCAGTACTTC. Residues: CSVEKRGIPYEQYF.

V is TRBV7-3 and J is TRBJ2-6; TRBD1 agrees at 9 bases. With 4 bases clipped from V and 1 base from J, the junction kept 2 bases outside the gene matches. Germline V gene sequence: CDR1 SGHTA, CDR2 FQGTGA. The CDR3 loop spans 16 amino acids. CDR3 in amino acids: CASSSGTGSGANVLTF. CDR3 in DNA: TGTGCCAGCAGCTCCGGGACAGGGTCTGGGGCCAACGTCCTGACTTTC.

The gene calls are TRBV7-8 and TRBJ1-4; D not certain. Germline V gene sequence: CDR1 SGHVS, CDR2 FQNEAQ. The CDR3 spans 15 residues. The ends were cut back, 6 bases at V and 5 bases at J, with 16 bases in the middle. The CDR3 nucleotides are TGTGCCAGCAGTCCACTCAGAGGGAGAAATGAAAAACTGTTTTTT. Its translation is CASSPLRGRNEKLFF.

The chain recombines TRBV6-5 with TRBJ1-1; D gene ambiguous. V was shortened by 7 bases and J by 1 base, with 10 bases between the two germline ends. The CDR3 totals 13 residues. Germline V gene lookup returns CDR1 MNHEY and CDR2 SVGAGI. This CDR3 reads CASTARQNTEAFF. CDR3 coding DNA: TGTGCCAGCACCGCCCGGCAGAACACTGAAGCTTTCTTT.

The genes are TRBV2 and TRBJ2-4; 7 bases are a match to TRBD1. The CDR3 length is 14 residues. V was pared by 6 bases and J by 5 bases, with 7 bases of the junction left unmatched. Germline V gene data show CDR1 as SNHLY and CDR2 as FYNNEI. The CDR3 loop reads CASRKQGRENIQYF. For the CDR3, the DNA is TGTGCCAGCAGAAAACAGGGGAGAGAAAACATTCAGTACTTC.

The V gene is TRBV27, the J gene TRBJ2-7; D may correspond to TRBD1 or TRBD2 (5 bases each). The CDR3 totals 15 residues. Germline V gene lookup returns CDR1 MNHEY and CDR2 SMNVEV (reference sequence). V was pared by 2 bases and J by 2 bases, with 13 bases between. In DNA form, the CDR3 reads TGTGCCAGCAGTTTACGAGGGGCCGAGACCTACGAGCAGTACTTC. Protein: CASSLRGAETYEQYF.

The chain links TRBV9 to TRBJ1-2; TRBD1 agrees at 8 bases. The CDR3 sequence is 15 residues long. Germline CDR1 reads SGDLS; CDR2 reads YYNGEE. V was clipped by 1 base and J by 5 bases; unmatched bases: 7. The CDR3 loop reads CASSVSQGAFYGYTF. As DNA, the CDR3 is TGTGCCAGCAGCGTATCGCAGGGGGCTTTTTATGGCTACACCTTC.

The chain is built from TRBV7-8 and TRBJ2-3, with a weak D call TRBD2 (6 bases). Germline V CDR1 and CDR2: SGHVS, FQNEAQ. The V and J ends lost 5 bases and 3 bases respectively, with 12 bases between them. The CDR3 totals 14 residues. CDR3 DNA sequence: TGTGCCAGCAGCGAGGGTGGGGGGACAGATACGCAGTATTTT. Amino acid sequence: CASSEGGGTDTQYF. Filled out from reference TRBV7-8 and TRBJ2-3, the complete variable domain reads GAGVSQSPRYKVAKRGQDVALRCDPISGHVSLFWYQQALGQGPEFLTYFQNEAQLDKSGLPSDRFFAERPEGSVSTLKIQRTQQEDSAVYLCASSEGGGTDTQYFGPGTRLTVL.

CDR3 nucleotides: TGCGCCAGCAGCTTATCCGGGTCCTCTGGAAACACCATATATTTT. This encodes CASSLSGSSGNTIYF. The genes are TRBV5-1 and TRBJ1-3; D not certain. The V and J ends lost 2 bases and 0 bases respectively, with 9 bases between them. The V gene's germline CDR1 is SGHRS and CDR2 YFSETQ. This CDR3 spans 15 amino acids.

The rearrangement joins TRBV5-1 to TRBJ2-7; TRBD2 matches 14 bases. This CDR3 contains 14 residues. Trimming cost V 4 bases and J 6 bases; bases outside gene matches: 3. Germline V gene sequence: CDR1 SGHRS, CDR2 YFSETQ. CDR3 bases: TGCGCCAGCAGCATGGGACTAGCGGGAGTCGAGCAGTACTTC. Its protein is CASSMGLAGVEQYF.

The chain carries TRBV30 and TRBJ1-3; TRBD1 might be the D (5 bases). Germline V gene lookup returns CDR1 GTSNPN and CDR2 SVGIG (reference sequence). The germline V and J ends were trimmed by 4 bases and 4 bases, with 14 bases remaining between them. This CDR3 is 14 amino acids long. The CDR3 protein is CAWTVEGWGNTIYF. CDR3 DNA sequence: TGTGCCTGGACTGTGGAGGGGTGGGGAAACACCATATATTTT.

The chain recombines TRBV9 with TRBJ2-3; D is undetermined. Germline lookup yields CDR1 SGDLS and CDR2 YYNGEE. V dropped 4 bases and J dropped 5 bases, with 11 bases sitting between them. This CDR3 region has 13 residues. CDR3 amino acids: CASSPGGVDTQYF. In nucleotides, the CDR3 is TGTGCCAGCAGCCCAGGTGGAGTAGATACGCAGTATTTT.

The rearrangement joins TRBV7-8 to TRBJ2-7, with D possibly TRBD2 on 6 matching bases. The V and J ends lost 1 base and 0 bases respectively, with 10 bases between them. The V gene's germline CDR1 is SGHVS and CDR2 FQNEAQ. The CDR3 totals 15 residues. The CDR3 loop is CASSLGRESSYEQYF. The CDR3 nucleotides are TGTGCCAGCAGCTTAGGGCGGGAAAGCTCCTACGAGCAGTACTTC.

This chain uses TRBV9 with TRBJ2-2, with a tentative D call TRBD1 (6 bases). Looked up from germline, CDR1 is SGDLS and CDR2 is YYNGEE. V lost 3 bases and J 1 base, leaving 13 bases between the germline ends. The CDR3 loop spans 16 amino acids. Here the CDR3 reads CASSGGQALNTGELFF. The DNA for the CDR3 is TGTGCCAGCAGCGGGGGGCAGGCTTTGAACACCGGGGAGCTGTTTTTT.

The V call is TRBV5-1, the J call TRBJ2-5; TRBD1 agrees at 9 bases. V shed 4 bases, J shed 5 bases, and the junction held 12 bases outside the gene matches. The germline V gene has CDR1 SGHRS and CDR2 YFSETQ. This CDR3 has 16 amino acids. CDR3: CASSAELDRGWETQYF. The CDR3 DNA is TGCGCCAGCAGCGCCGAACTGGACAGGGGATGGGAGACCCAGTACTTC. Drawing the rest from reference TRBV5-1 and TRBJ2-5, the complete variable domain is KAGVTQTPRYLIKTRGQQVTLSCSPISGHRSVSWYQQTPGQGLQFLFEYFSETQRNKGNFPGRFSGRQFSNSRSEMNVSTLELGDSALYLCASSAELDRGWETQYFGPGTRLLVL.

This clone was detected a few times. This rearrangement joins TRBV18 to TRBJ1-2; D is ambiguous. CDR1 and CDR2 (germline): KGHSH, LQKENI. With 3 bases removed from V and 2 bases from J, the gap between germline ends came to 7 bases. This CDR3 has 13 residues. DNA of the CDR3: TGTGCCAGCTCACCCGACAAGAACTATGGCTACACCTTC. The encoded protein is CASSPDKNYGYTF.

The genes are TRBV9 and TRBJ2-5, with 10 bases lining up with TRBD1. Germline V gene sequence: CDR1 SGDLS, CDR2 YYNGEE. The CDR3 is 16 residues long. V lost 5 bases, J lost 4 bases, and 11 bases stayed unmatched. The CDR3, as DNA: TGTGCCAGCAGTGACAGACAGGGGGCCAACCGAGAGACCCAGTACTTC. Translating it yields CASSDRQGANRETQYF.

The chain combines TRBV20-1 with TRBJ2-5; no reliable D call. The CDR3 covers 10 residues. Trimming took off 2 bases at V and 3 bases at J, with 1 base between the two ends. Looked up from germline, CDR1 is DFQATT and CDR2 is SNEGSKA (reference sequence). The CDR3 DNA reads TGCAGTGCTAGAAAAGAGACCCAGTACTTC. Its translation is CSARKETQYF.